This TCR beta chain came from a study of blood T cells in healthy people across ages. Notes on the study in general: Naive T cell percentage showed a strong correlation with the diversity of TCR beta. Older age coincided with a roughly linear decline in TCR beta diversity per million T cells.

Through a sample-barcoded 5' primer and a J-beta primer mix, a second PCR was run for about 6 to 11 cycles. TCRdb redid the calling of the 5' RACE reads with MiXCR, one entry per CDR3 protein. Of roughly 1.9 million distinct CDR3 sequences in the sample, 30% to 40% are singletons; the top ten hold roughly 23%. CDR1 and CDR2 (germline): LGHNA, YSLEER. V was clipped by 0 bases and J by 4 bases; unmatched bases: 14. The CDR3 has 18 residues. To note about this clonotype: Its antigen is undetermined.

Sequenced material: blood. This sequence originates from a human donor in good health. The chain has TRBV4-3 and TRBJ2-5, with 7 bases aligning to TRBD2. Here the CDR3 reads CASSQDVGREGIGETQYF. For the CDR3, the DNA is TGCGCCAGCAGCCAAGATGTGGGCAGGGAGGGGATCGGAGAGACCCAGTACTTC.